These 9 T cell receptor beta chains came from one sample sequenced in a study of blood T cell repertoires in COVID-19. Clones were read by immunoSEQ multiplex PCR, and TCRdb kept only the in-frame ones, dropping some. The table includes 200,000 to 250,000 clones, about four fifths detected once. Sequencing was done on a sample of peripheral blood. The source of these receptors is a woman of 80 years or more with acute or convalescent COVID-19.

V usage is TRBV5-4 and J usage is TRBJ2-3; the match to TRBD1 covers 9 bases. V lost 4 bases, J lost 1 base, and 7 bases stayed unmatched. Germline CDR1 is SGHNT and CDR2 is YYREEE (reference sequence). The CDR3 loop spans 16 amino acids. The CDR3 region is CASSRYTGGGTDTQYF. Here the CDR3 DNA reads TGTGCCAGCAGCCGTTACACAGGGGGCGGCACAGATACGCAGTATTTT.

The V call is TRBV5-1, the J call TRBJ2-3; TRBD1 matches 9 bases. Germline trimming cut 0 bases from V and 3 bases from J; bases unmatched to any gene: 2. The germline gives CDR1 SGHRS, CDR2 YFSETQ. The CDR3 is 15 amino acids. The CDR3 sequence: CASSLGGTGTDTQYF. The CDR3 DNA reads as TGCGCCAGCAGCTTGGGAGGGACAGGGACAGATACGCAGTATTTT.

The gene calls are TRBV6-5 and TRBJ2-5, with D perhaps TRBD2 (7 bases). The V end was cut by 0 bases, the J end by 1 base, with 12 bases between. Germline-derived CDR1 and CDR2 are MNHEY and SVGAGI. This CDR3 is 16 amino acids long. Here the CDR3 reads CASSYSPGGTQETQYF. The CDR3 DNA sequence: TGTGCCAGCAGTTACTCCCCGGGGGGCACCCAAGAGACCCAGTACTTC.

This clone was detected a few times. The gene calls are TRBV7-2 and TRBJ1-2; 7 nucleotides line up with TRBD1. CDR1 and CDR2 from the germline V gene are SGHTA and FQGNSA. There are 14 residues in the CDR3. Losses at the gene ends were 5 bases for V and 8 bases for J; bases not matched to a gene: 11. The CDR3 sequence: CASSPQGGEGGYTF. The CDR3 DNA is TGTGCCAGCAGCCCCCAGGGGGGCGAGGGGGGCTACACCTTC. Combining the CDR3 with reference TRBV7-2 and TRBJ1-2 gives the whole variable domain GAGVSQSPSNKVTEKGKDVELRCDPISGHTALYWYRQSLGQGLEFLIYFQGNSAPDKSGLPSDRFSAERTGGSVSTLTIQRTQQEDSAVYLCASSPQGGEGGYTFGSGTRLTVV.

The CDR3 sequence is CASTQTGRNEQFF. CDR3 coding DNA: TGTGCCAGCACCCAGACAGGGAGGAATGAGCAGTTCTTC. The rearrangement uses TRBV7-2 and TRBJ2-1, with a tentative D call TRBD1 (7 bases). Trimming left V 7 bases short and J 7 bases short, with 14 bases between. CDR3 length equals 13 residues. Per germline, CDR1 SGHTA and CDR2 FQGNSA.

In its sample, this clone was seen a few times. V and J are TRBV4-1 and TRBJ1-5; TRBD1 is a possible D gene (6 bases). The CDR3 consists of 18 residues. CDR1 is MGHRA and CDR2 is YSYEKL in the germline V gene. V gave up 3 bases and J gave up 4 bases, with 22 bases separating them. In DNA, the CDR3 is TGCGCCAGCAGCCAGGGTCCCCGGAAGGGACACCTTAATCAGCCCCAGCATTTT. It translates to CASSQGPRKGHLNQPQHF.

This clone is a singleton in its sample. The chain combines TRBV24-1 with TRBJ1-2, with TRBD1 as a possible D gene (5 bases). The CDR3 extends over 18 amino acids. Germline-derived CDR1 and CDR2 are KGHDR and SFDVKD. V lost 3 bases and J 4 bases, leaving 23 bases between the germline ends. The CDR3 DNA reads as TGTGCCACCAGTGATGGGTGGGGGACGGGAGATACTACCTATGGCTACACCTTC. This encodes CATSDGWGTGDTTYGYTF.

The genes are TRBV5-8 and TRBJ1-4; 8 bases match TRBD1. J gave up 8 bases and V 3 bases, and 12 bases lay outside the gene matches. CDR1 is SGHTS and CDR2 is YDEGEE in the germline V gene. This CDR3 is built from 16 residues. CDR3 DNA: TGTGCCAGCAGCTGGTCCTCAGACAGGGGCTCAGAAAAACTGTTTTTT. It translates to CASSWSSDRGSEKLFF.

The table lists this clone with a count of one. The chain is built from TRBV5-1 and TRBJ2-1; 11 bases fit TRBD2. CDR3 size: 15 residues. Germline values: CDR1 SGHRS, CDR2 YFSETQ. The junction had 6 bases not matched to a gene; V was cut back by 1 base and J by 9 bases. The DNA for the CDR3 is TGCGCCAGCAGCTTGAGTAGCGGGAGGGCCGGTGAGCAGTTCTTC. Translating it yields CASSLSSGRAGEQFF.